The 25 T cell receptor beta chains below were found in one sample sequenced in a study of PD-1 blockade in mismatch repair-deficient tumors. Generated by immunoSEQ multiplex PCR, the TCRdb table keeps only in-frame clones and is missing some. The sample holds roughly 80,000 clones, over 75% seen once. This material consisted of peripheral blood, taken 12 weeks after starting pembrolizumab. All receptors derive from an adult with mismatch repair-deficient cancer.

With respect to this clone: Distinct nucleotide sequences in the sample also encode this CDR3. V usage is TRBV18 and J usage is TRBJ2-7; tentative D call: TRBD1 (5 bases). Germline assignment: CDR1 KGHSH and CDR2 LQKENI. Trimming removed 3 bases from V and 0 bases from J, with 9 bases in between. The CDR3 is made up of 14 amino acids. Here the CDR3 DNA reads TGTGCCAGCTCACCGGGGCTGAGCTCCTACGAGCAGTACTTC. Protein sequence: CASSPGLSSYEQYF.

V gene TRBV27 combines with J gene TRBJ2-1; 10 bases agree with TRBD2. There are 11 residues in the CDR3. Germline CDR1 and CDR2: MNHEY and SMNVEV (reference sequence). Trimming took 5 bases from V and 14 from J; bases not matched to a gene: 3. Here the CDR3 DNA reads TGTGCCAGCAGTGCTCTAGCGGGAGAGTTCTTC. It specifies CASSALAGEFF.

V usage is TRBV11-2 and J usage is TRBJ2-2; no clear D gene. The CDR3 runs to 15 residues. Germline-derived CDR1 and CDR2 are SGHAT and FQNNGV. V shed 4 bases and J shed 0 bases, with 9 bases lying between them. The CDR3 loop reads CASSSVFANTGELFF. In DNA, the CDR3 is TGTGCCAGCAGCTCCGTATTCGCGAACACCGGGGAGCTGTTTTTT.

The rearrangement uses TRBV28 and TRBJ1-1; tentatively, D is TRBD1 (5 bases). Germline assignment: CDR1 MDHEN and CDR2 SYDVKM. V shed 5 bases and J shed 5 bases, with 15 bases lying between them. The CDR3 has 14 amino acids. CDR3 nucleotide sequence: TGTGCCAGCAGTCTCCGACAGCTGGGAACTGAAGCTTTCTTT. Encoded protein: CASSLRQLGTEAFF. Complete variable domain (other parts from reference TRBV28 and TRBJ1-1): DVKVTQSSRYLVKRTGEKVFLECVQDMDHENMFWYRQDPGLGLRLIYFSYDVKMKEKGDIPEGYSVSREKKERFSLILESASTNQTSMYLCASSLRQLGTEAFFGQGTRLTVV.

Here the CDR3 reads CAISETSTRTDTQYF. CDR3 DNA: TGTGCCATCAGTGAAACTAGCACGCGCACAGATACGCAGTATTTT. The chain joins TRBV10-3 to TRBJ2-3; a possible D gene is TRBD2 (6 bases). The CDR3 runs to 15 residues. Trimming stripped 3 bases from V and 1 base from J, with 11 bases between. Germline CDR1 and CDR2: ENHRY and SYGVKD.

The V call is TRBV5-5, the J call TRBJ2-3; D possibly corresponds to TRBD2 (6 bases). Germline V gene sequence: CDR1 SGHKS, CDR2 YYEKEE (reference sequence). V was shortened by 6 bases and J by 0 bases, with 14 bases between the two germline ends. CDR3 length: 15 residues. The CDR3 bases are TGTGCCAGCACCAAACTGGAGGGCAGCACAGATACGCAGTATTTT. Translation: CASTKLEGSTDTQYF.

The chain is built from TRBV19 and TRBJ2-7; the match to TRBD1 covers 10 bases. V trimming: 4 bases; J trimming: 6 bases; junction bases outside the gene matches: 3. There are 13 residues in the CDR3. Germline loops: CDR1 LNHDA, CDR2 SQIVND (reference sequence). This chain's CDR3 is CASSTRDRGEQYF. As DNA, the CDR3 is TGTGCCAGTAGTACCCGGGACAGGGGCGAGCAGTACTTC.

This CDR3 reads CASSQSNPLMTDTQYF. In nucleotides, the CDR3 is TGTGCCAGCAGCCAATCAAATCCCTTAATGACAGATACGCAGTATTTT. This rearrangement joins TRBV16 to TRBJ2-3; D gene ambiguous. This CDR3 contains 16 residues. Germline CDR1 reads KGHSY; CDR2 reads FQNENV. Trimming cost V 0 bases and J 3 bases, with 13 bases left between them.

With respect to this clone: Sequence at one end of the junction differs from germline and may be a read error. The chain uses TRBV7-7 and TRBJ1-1; no firm D call. The CDR3 is 15 amino acids. Per germline, CDR1 SSHAT and CDR2 FNYEAQ (reference sequence). The DNA for the CDR3 is TGTGCTAGCAGCTTAGAAGCGGATCCTTACACTGAAGCTTTCTTT. Its translation is CASSLEADPYTEAFF.

CDR3 in amino acids: CASSERTSGDDTDTQYF. CDR3 nucleotides: TGCGCCAGCAGTGAACGGACTAGCGGAGATGACACAGATACGCAGTATTTT. This chain joins TRBV10-1 and TRBJ2-3; the match to TRBD2 covers 10 bases. The germline CDR1 and CDR2 sequences are WNHNN and SYGVQD (reference sequence). CDR3 length equals 17 residues. Trimming at V came to 3 bases and at J to 2 bases, leaving 8 bases not matched to a gene.

The chain couples TRBV6-5 to TRBJ2-7; 8 nucleotides match TRBD1. The CDR3 is 14 residues long. The V gene end was trimmed by 7 bases and the J gene end by 6 bases; junction bases not matched to a gene: 11. Germline CDR1 and CDR2: MNHEY and SVGAGI. This chain's CDR3 is CASNFGQGRGEQYF. The CDR3 DNA reads TGTGCCAGCAACTTTGGACAGGGTCGAGGCGAGCAGTACTTC.

The rearrangement uses TRBV6-5 and TRBJ2-6, with D perhaps matching TRBD2 (5 bases). Trimming shortened V by 0 bases and J by 0 bases, and 6 bases separated the two germline ends. The CDR3 runs 16 residues. Germline V gene lookup returns CDR1 MNHEY and CDR2 SVGAGI. CDR3 bases: TGTGCCAGCAGTTACTCCGGGATCTCTGGGGCCAACGTCCTGACTTTC. Protein sequence: CASSYSGISGANVLTF.

The rearrangement links TRBV7-8 to TRBJ1-4; TRBD1 is a possible D gene (5 bases). Germline V gives CDR1 SGHVS, CDR2 FQNEAQ. The V gene lost 8 bases and the J gene lost 5 bases, with 12 bases spanning the gap. This CDR3 contains 13 residues. For the CDR3, the DNA is TGTGCCAGCTCGAGGGGTGTGAATGAAAAACTGTTTTTT. Protein sequence: CASSRGVNEKLFF.

This sequence joins TRBV28 and TRBJ1-1; 11 nucleotides line up with TRBD1. Germline V gives CDR1 MDHEN, CDR2 SYDVKM. After removal of 5 bases from V and 6 bases from J, the junction contained 8 bases not matched to a gene. The CDR3 covers 15 residues. The CDR3 nucleotides are TGTGCCAGCAGTCTCGGGACAGGGGGTCGGCCTGAAGCTTTCTTT. The encoded protein is CASSLGTGGRPEAFF. The full variable domain, its missing parts supplied by reference TRBV28 and TRBJ1-1, is DVKVTQSSRYLVKRTGEKVFLECVQDMDHENMFWYRQDPGLGLRLIYFSYDVKMKEKGDIPEGYSVSREKKERFSLILESASTNQTSMYLCASSLGTGGRPEAFFGQGTRLTVV.

The V gene is TRBV11-2, the J gene TRBJ2-3; TRBD2 agrees at 7 bases. Trimming cost V 0 bases and J 2 bases; bases outside gene matches: 8. CDR3 size: 17 residues. Germline-derived CDR1 and CDR2 are SGHAT and FQNNGV. CDR3: CASSLDVRGRATDTQYF. The CDR3 DNA follows: TGTGCCAGCAGCTTAGATGTCCGAGGGAGGGCCACAGATACGCAGTATTTT. Combining the CDR3 with reference TRBV11-2 and TRBJ2-3 gives the whole variable domain EAGVAQSPRYKIIEKRQSVAFWCNPISGHATLYWYQQILGQGPKLLIQFQNNGVVDDSQLPKDRFSAERLKGVDSTLKIQPAKLEDSAVYLCASSLDVRGRATDTQYFGPGTRLTVL.

V usage is TRBV5-1 and J usage is TRBJ1-1; TRBD1 matches 11 bases. The CDR3 has 16 residues. The V gene end was trimmed by 4 bases and the J gene end by 6 bases; junction bases not matched to a gene: 11. The germline V gene encodes CDR1 SGHRS and CDR2 YFSETQ. As DNA, the CDR3 is TGCGCCAGCAGCCCAGAAGGACAGGGGGCTTGGGCTGAAGCTTTCTTT. Its translation is CASSPEGQGAWAEAFF.

This clone was picked up one time. The chain couples TRBV7-3 to TRBJ2-7; 8 positions agree with TRBD1. Losses at the gene ends were 5 bases for V and 5 bases for J; bases not matched to a gene: 8. The CDR3 contains 14 residues. Germline CDR1 and CDR2: SGHTA and FQGTGA. The CDR3 region has the DNA TGTGCCAGCAGCACTCCGGGACAGGACCACGAGCAGTACTTC. Translation: CASSTPGQDHEQYF.

This clone appeared once. The chain employs TRBV4-1 and TRBJ2-5, with 10 bases matching TRBD2. Germline V gene data show CDR1 as MGHRA and CDR2 as YSYEKL. With V trimmed by 0 bases and J by 0 bases, 4 bases remained unmatched. CDR3 size: 17 residues. CDR3 protein: CASSQEPLAGNQETQYF. CDR3 nucleotide sequence: TGCGCCAGCAGCCAAGAGCCACTAGCGGGGAACCAAGAGACCCAGTACTTC.

J is TRBJ2-5 and V is TRBV7-2; TRBD2 matches 10 bases. CDR1 and CDR2 from the germline V gene are SGHTA and FQGNSA. The junction had 6 bases not matched to a gene; V was cut back by 6 bases and J by 2 bases. This CDR3 is 15 amino acids long. The CDR3 DNA sequence: TGTGCCAGCAGTTCTAGCGGGAGCCGACAAGAGACCCAGTACTTC. Its translation is CASSSSGSRQETQYF.

This clone has only one observation. This chain links TRBV11-3 with TRBJ2-2; no reliable D call. The CDR3 is 13 residues long. The V end lost 3 bases, the J end lost 3 bases, and 5 bases lay between the germline ends. Germline V gene sequence: CDR1 SGHNT, CDR2 YENEEA. CDR3 loop: CASSFSYTGELFF. The CDR3 region has the DNA TGTGCCAGCAGCTTCTCCTACACCGGGGAGCTGTTTTTT.

V is TRBV4-1 and J is TRBJ2-5, with D possibly being TRBD1 (6 bases). CDR3 length: 16 amino acids. Germline assignment: CDR1 MGHRA and CDR2 YSYEKL. The V gene lost 1 base and the J gene lost 5 bases, with 17 bases spanning the gap. Here the CDR3 DNA reads TGCGCCAGCAGCCAAGTCACAGGGCTCGGATCGGAGACCCAGTACTTC. Protein: CASSQVTGLGSETQYF.

The J gene is TRBJ1-2, the V gene TRBV29-1; D is unresolved. Trimming removed 6 bases from V and 6 bases from J, with 11 bases in between. The CDR3 extends over 11 amino acids. The germline V gene encodes CDR1 SQVTM and CDR2 ANQGSEA. CDR3 residues: CSVEQDDGYTF. CDR3 sequence (DNA): TGCAGCGTGGAGCAAGACGATGGCTACACCTTC.

This sequence joins TRBV19 and TRBJ1-2, with D maybe TRBD1 (6 bases). CDR1 and CDR2 (germline): LNHDA, SQIVND (reference sequence). CDR3 length equals 13 residues. V shed 5 bases and J shed 5 bases, with 12 bases lying between them. This CDR3 is CASSLRGQYGYTF. CDR3 in DNA: TGTGCCAGTAGTCTAAGAGGACAGTATGGCTACACCTTC.

In its sample, this clone was seen once. J is TRBJ1-2 and V is TRBV5-1, with a tentative D call TRBD1 (5 bases). Between the trimmed V and J ends, which lost 0 bases and 5 bases, there was a span of 20 bases. The CDR3 is 17 amino acids. CDR1 SGHRS and CDR2 YFSETQ come from the germline V gene. The CDR3 DNA follows: TGCGCCAGCAGCTTGGTCCCGGACACCACGGATCGGTATGGCTACACCTTC. Protein product: CASSLVPDTTDRYGYTF.

This rearrangement joins TRBV19 to TRBJ1-2; TRBD1 might be the D (6 bases). V gave up 11 bases and J gave up 4 bases, with 14 bases separating them. The CDR3 totals 12 residues. Germline V gives CDR1 LNHDA, CDR2 SQIVND (reference sequence). The CDR3: CALQTGSYGYTF. The CDR3 DNA reads TGTGCCCTACAGACAGGATCCTATGGCTACACCTTC.